The clone carrying this T cell receptor (beta chain) was observed a single time. The antigen remains unidentified. 13 Jbeta primers and 60 Vbeta primers were used for the PCR. Profiling relied on immunoSEQ multiplex PCR, and the TCRdb table lists in-frame clones only, not all of them. The sample holds under 150,000 clones, roughly 78% seen once. This entry belongs to a study of cytomegalovirus exposure and HLA in healthy donors. General observations from the study: A few CMV-associated chains were confirmed in vitro to be specific for CMV antigens. Common viral pathogens were later found to be apparently linked to several of the most significant clusters. Earlier analysis found most TCR beta V segments productive about 87% or about 30% of the time.

The clonotype comes from a young man in good health and CMV-seronegative. Sample: PBMCs.

This CDR3 reads CASSRNRGNYGYTF. CDR3 DNA: TGTGCCAGCAGTCGGAATAGGGGTAACTATGGCTACACCTTC. The chain is built from TRBV28 and TRBJ1-2, with D perhaps matching TRBD1 (5 bases). V lost 5 bases, J lost 1 base, and 11 bases lay in between. The CDR3 has 14 amino acids. CDR1 is MDHEN and CDR2 is SYDVKM in the germline V gene.